Listed below are T cell receptor beta chains from one sample, sequenced in a study of PD-1 blockade in mismatch repair-deficient tumors. The data were produced by immunoSEQ multiplex PCR, yet TCRdb's version contains in-frame clones alone and is incomplete. Here the sample spans some 100,000 clones, 82% being singletons. Material: peripheral blood, obtained about 36 weeks after starting pembrolizumab. The source is an adult with mismatch repair-deficient cancer. The CDR3 runs from the conserved cysteine through the conserved F or W. Fields, in order: CDR3 DNA, CDR3 protein, V gene, CDR3 length, clone size, J gene, D gene. The D gene is left open where the match is weak. A row's size may be missing; if present it is once, few, many or a size class.

cdr3_nt: TGTGCAAGTCGCCTCTCAGGGGGCCCCTCTGGAAACACCATATATTTT
cdr3_aa: CASRLSGGPSGNTIYF
v_call: TRBV12-2
cdr3_length: 16
clone_size: NA
j_call: TRBJ1-3
d_call: NA

cdr3_nt: TGTGCCAGCTCACCCCAATTTGGACAGGGGATGAACACTGAAGCTTTCTTT
cdr3_aa: CASSPQFGQGMNTEAFF
v_call: TRBV18
cdr3_length: 17
clone_size: NA
j_call: TRBJ1-1
d_call: TRBD1

cdr3_nt: TGCGCCAGCAGCCAAGGCGGTTCGGATCAGCCCCAGCATTTT
cdr3_aa: CASSQGGSDQPQHF
v_call: TRBV4-1
cdr3_length: 14
clone_size: NA
j_call: TRBJ1-5
d_call: NA

cdr3_nt: TGTGCCAGCAGCTCCTTTTTGTCTGGACAGATGGGTACGCAGTATTTT
cdr3_aa: CASSSFLSGQMGTQYF
v_call: TRBV9
cdr3_length: 16
clone_size: NA
j_call: TRBJ2-3
d_call: NA

cdr3_nt: TGTGCCAGCAGCTTAGTTTTCGACGAGCAGTACTTC
cdr3_aa: CASSLVFDEQYF
v_call: TRBV7-9
cdr3_length: 12
clone_size: NA
j_call: TRBJ2-7
d_call: NA

cdr3_nt: TGCGCCAGCAGCAAGAGTTCCGGGATTGGCGAGCAGTACTTC
cdr3_aa: CASSKSSGIGEQYF
v_call: TRBV5-1
cdr3_length: 14
clone_size: NA
j_call: TRBJ2-7
d_call: NA

cdr3_nt: TGTGCCAGCAGCTTGGATATATCGGGAGGTGGGGAGACCCAGTACTTC
cdr3_aa: CASSLDISGGGETQYF
v_call: TRBV5-4
cdr3_length: 16
clone_size: NA
j_call: TRBJ2-5
d_call: TRBD2

cdr3_nt: TGTGCCAGCAGCCTGACACAGGGCTCTGAAGCTTTCTTT
cdr3_aa: CASSLTQGSEAFF
v_call: TRBV14
cdr3_length: 13
clone_size: NA
j_call: TRBJ1-1
d_call: NA

cdr3_nt: TGCAGCGTTGTCAGGGGGTACGAGCAGTACTTC
cdr3_aa: CSVVRGYEQYF
v_call: TRBV29-1
cdr3_length: 11
clone_size: NA
j_call: TRBJ2-7
d_call: TRBD1

cdr3_nt: TGTGCCAGCAGCCCGGAACAGGGGTATCGGGAGACCCAGTACTTC
cdr3_aa: CASSPEQGYRETQYF
v_call: TRBV5-4
cdr3_length: 15
clone_size: NA
j_call: TRBJ2-5
d_call: TRBD1

cdr3_nt: TGTGCCAGCAAAGATGGACAGGGTTTATCCGGCTACACCTTC
cdr3_aa: CASKDGQGLSGYTF
v_call: TRBV6-5
cdr3_length: 14
clone_size: NA
j_call: TRBJ1-2
d_call: TRBD1

cdr3_nt: TGCGCCAGCAGCCAAGCCCTAACTAACAGGGGCAATGAAAAACTGTTTTTT
cdr3_aa: CASSQALTNRGNEKLFF
v_call: TRBV4-1
cdr3_length: 17
clone_size: NA
j_call: TRBJ1-4
d_call: TRBD1

cdr3_nt: TGTGCCAGCAGCTCCACGTGGACTAGCGGGACGTCTAGCACAGATACGCAGTATTTT
cdr3_aa: CASSSTWTSGTSSTDTQYF
v_call: TRBV11-3
cdr3_length: 19
clone_size: NA
j_call: TRBJ2-3
d_call: TRBD2

cdr3_nt: TGTGCCACCAAGGGAACGGGAAAAAGAGCGCTAAACACTGAAGCTTTCTTT
cdr3_aa: CATKGTGKRALNTEAFF
v_call: TRBV27
cdr3_length: 17
clone_size: NA
j_call: TRBJ1-1
d_call: NA

cdr3_nt: TGTGCCAGCAGCAACCTGGGACTGATGGAATGGGAGCAGTTCTTC
cdr3_aa: CASSNLGLMEWEQFF
v_call: TRBV21-1
cdr3_length: 15
clone_size: NA
j_call: TRBJ2-1
d_call: NA

cdr3_nt: TGTGCCAGCAGCTTAGAGCAGGGAAGCACTGAAGCTTTCTTT
cdr3_aa: CASSLEQGSTEAFF
v_call: TRBV5-4
cdr3_length: 14
clone_size: NA
j_call: TRBJ1-1
d_call: NA

cdr3_nt: TGTGCCATCAGAAGTTCGACTAGCGGGAGAGTTCGCACAGATACGCAGTATTTT
cdr3_aa: CAIRSSTSGRVRTDTQYF
v_call: TRBV10-3
cdr3_length: 18
clone_size: NA
j_call: TRBJ2-3
d_call: TRBD2

cdr3_nt: TGTGCCAGCAGCTTGGGTAGAAGTTACGAGCAGTACTTC
cdr3_aa: CASSLGRSYEQYF
v_call: TRBV5-6
cdr3_length: 13
clone_size: NA
j_call: TRBJ2-7
d_call: NA

cdr3_nt: TGTGCCATCAGGGAAGACAGGGTCACTTACGAGCAGTACTTC
cdr3_aa: CAIREDRVTYEQYF
v_call: TRBV10-3
cdr3_length: 14
clone_size: NA
j_call: TRBJ2-7
d_call: TRBD1

cdr3_nt: TGTGCCAGCTCACCAGACAGCTCCCTAGGTAATGAGCAGTTCTTC
cdr3_aa: CASSPDSSLGNEQFF
v_call: TRBV18
cdr3_length: 15
clone_size: NA
j_call: TRBJ2-1
d_call: NA

cdr3_nt: TGTGCCATCAGTGATCCGGACAGGGCGAACTACGAGCAGTACTTC
cdr3_aa: CAISDPDRANYEQYF
v_call: TRBV10-3
cdr3_length: 15
clone_size: NA
j_call: TRBJ2-7
d_call: TRBD1

cdr3_nt: TGTGCCAGCATGCGGCTAGCCTTCGCTGAGCAGTACTTC
cdr3_aa: CASMRLAFAEQYF
v_call: TRBV28
cdr3_length: 13
clone_size: few
j_call: TRBJ2-7
d_call: NA

cdr3_nt: TGTGCCAGCAGTTCCCGGGAGGGGGCGGACGAGCAGTACTTC
cdr3_aa: CASSSREGADEQYF
v_call: TRBV6-5
cdr3_length: 14
clone_size: NA
j_call: TRBJ2-7
d_call: NA

cdr3_nt: TGTGCCAGCAGCTCGATATTCGACAGGGAATCAATAAACTATGGCTACACCTTC
cdr3_aa: CASSSIFDRESINYGYTF
v_call: TRBV7-9
cdr3_length: 18
clone_size: NA
j_call: TRBJ1-2
d_call: TRBD1

cdr3_nt: TGTGCCAGCACCTTAGCGGGAGGGCCGAGCGAGCAGTACTTC
cdr3_aa: CASTLAGGPSEQYF
v_call: TRBV6-6
cdr3_length: 14
clone_size: few
j_call: TRBJ2-7
d_call: TRBD2

cdr3_nt: TGCGCCAGCAGCCAAGGCAGGGAACCCTACGAGCAGTACTTC
cdr3_aa: CASSQGREPYEQYF
v_call: TRBV4-3
cdr3_length: 14
clone_size: NA
j_call: TRBJ2-7
d_call: NA

cdr3_nt: TGTGCCAGCAGTTGGGACAGGAAAACTGGGGCCAACGTCCTGACTTTC
cdr3_aa: CASSWDRKTGANVLTF
v_call: TRBV28
cdr3_length: 16
clone_size: NA
j_call: TRBJ2-6
d_call: TRBD1

cdr3_nt: TGTGCCAGCAGTCGGAACACCGGGGAGCTGTTTTTT
cdr3_aa: CASSRNTGELFF
v_call: TRBV28
cdr3_length: 12
clone_size: NA
j_call: TRBJ2-2
d_call: NA

cdr3_nt: TGTGCCAGCAGCGTAGCTCGTGAGCAGTTCTTC
cdr3_aa: CASSVAREQFF
v_call: TRBV9
cdr3_length: 11
clone_size: NA
j_call: TRBJ2-1
d_call: NA

cdr3_nt: TGTGCCAGCAGCTTAAGCTTCGGTGAGCAGTTCTTC
cdr3_aa: CASSLSFGEQFF
v_call: TRBV5-4
cdr3_length: 12
clone_size: NA
j_call: TRBJ2-1
d_call: NA

cdr3_nt: TGTGCCAGTAGTTCCCGCCAGAGCTATGGCTACACCTTC
cdr3_aa: CASSSRQSYGYTF
v_call: TRBV19
cdr3_length: 13
clone_size: NA
j_call: TRBJ1-2
d_call: NA

cdr3_nt: TGTGCCAGCAGTGAATATCGGGGGTCTAATCAGCCCCAGCATTTT
cdr3_aa: CASSEYRGSNQPQHF
v_call: TRBV6-1
cdr3_length: 15
clone_size: NA
j_call: TRBJ1-5
d_call: NA

cdr3_nt: TGTGCCAGCAGCTTGGCCACCGGGACAAAGACCGGGGAGCTGTTTTTT
cdr3_aa: CASSLATGTKTGELFF
v_call: TRBV11-2
cdr3_length: 16
clone_size: NA
j_call: TRBJ2-2
d_call: NA

cdr3_nt: TGTGCCAGCAGCCCGACAGGGGGCGGCACTGAAGCTTTCTTT
cdr3_aa: CASSPTGGGTEAFF
v_call: TRBV7-9
cdr3_length: 14
clone_size: NA
j_call: TRBJ1-1
d_call: TRBD1

cdr3_nt: TGTGCCAGCAGCGGGGGACTAGCGGAAAGCTACGAGCAGTACTTC
cdr3_aa: CASSGGLAESYEQYF
v_call: TRBV7-9
cdr3_length: 15
clone_size: NA
j_call: TRBJ2-7
d_call: TRBD2

cdr3_nt: TGTGCCAGCACCCTTTTCGATCGGGAGCAGTACTTC
cdr3_aa: CASTLFDREQYF
v_call: TRBV5-5
cdr3_length: 12
clone_size: NA
j_call: TRBJ2-7
d_call: NA

cdr3_nt: TGTGCCAGCAGTACCGGACTAGCTGTACAGGGGGAGCTGTTTTTT
cdr3_aa: CASSTGLAVQGELFF
v_call: TRBV7-2
cdr3_length: 15
clone_size: NA
j_call: TRBJ2-2
d_call: TRBD2

cdr3_nt: TGCAGCGTTGAGTTAACAGATACGCAGTATTTT
cdr3_aa: CSVELTDTQYF
v_call: TRBV29-1
cdr3_length: 11
clone_size: NA
j_call: TRBJ2-3
d_call: NA

cdr3_nt: TGTGCCTGGACTAGCGGGAGCCCAGATACGCAGTATTTT
cdr3_aa: CAWTSGSPDTQYF
v_call: TRBV30
cdr3_length: 13
clone_size: NA
j_call: TRBJ2-3
d_call: TRBD2

cdr3_nt: TGCGCCAGCAGTGATTCGGGGACTGCCTACGAGCAGTACTTC
cdr3_aa: CASSDSGTAYEQYF
v_call: TRBV10-1
cdr3_length: 14
clone_size: NA
j_call: TRBJ2-7
d_call: NA

cdr3_nt: TGTGCCAGCAGCGAGGGGGGGGAGCAGTACTTC
cdr3_aa: CASSEGGEQYF
v_call: TRBV7-9
cdr3_length: 11
clone_size: many
j_call: TRBJ2-7
d_call: NA

cdr3_nt: TGTGCCAGCAGCCATCGACTAGCGGGAGCGGGGTACAATGAGCAGTTCTTC
cdr3_aa: CASSHRLAGAGYNEQFF
v_call: TRBV7-9
cdr3_length: 17
clone_size: NA
j_call: TRBJ2-1
d_call: TRBD2

cdr3_nt: TGCGCCAGCAGCTCCGGACAGGGGCCCGGGGAGCTGTTTTTT
cdr3_aa: CASSSGQGPGELFF
v_call: TRBV5-1
cdr3_length: 14
clone_size: NA
j_call: TRBJ2-2
d_call: TRBD1

cdr3_nt: TGTGCCATCAGTGAGCTAGATATCCAAGAGACCCAGTACTTC
cdr3_aa: CAISELDIQETQYF
v_call: TRBV10-3
cdr3_length: 14
clone_size: NA
j_call: TRBJ2-5
d_call: NA

cdr3_nt: TGTGCCTGGAGTCGACTAGCGGGAGGGGGCACAGATACGCAGTATTTT
cdr3_aa: CAWSRLAGGGTDTQYF
v_call: TRBV30
cdr3_length: 16
clone_size: once
j_call: TRBJ2-3
d_call: TRBD2

cdr3_nt: TGTGAAGCACGGGGGGCGGGGAACACTGAAGCTTTCTTT
cdr3_aa: CEARGAGNTEAFF
v_call: TRBV6-6
cdr3_length: 13
clone_size: NA
j_call: TRBJ1-1
d_call: NA